This TCR beta chain was recovered during a study of blood T cell repertoires in COVID-19. This clone turned up a few times. Germline and junction disagree at one end, which may indicate a read error. Authors' analysis steps: Reference gene primer amplification gave estimated nucleated cell counts. The protocol was immunoSEQ multiplex PCR, while the TCRdb copy is restricted to in-frame clones and leaves out a portion. Clone size and the V and J calls come from that table; the DNA yielded D and trimming. The data hold some 180,000 clones, with 75% to 95% observed a single time. This CDR3 has 15 residues. CDR1 LGHNA and CDR2 YSLEER come from the germline V gene.

The chain uses TRBV4-3 and TRBJ2-6; D is unresolved. The receptor was derived from a man in his fifties or sixties with acute or convalescent COVID-19. The sample comprised peripheral blood. The CDR3 loop is CASRQGDSGANVLTF. The CDR3 DNA reads TGCGCCAGCAGGCAAGGAGACTCTGGGGCCAACGTCCTGACTTTC.